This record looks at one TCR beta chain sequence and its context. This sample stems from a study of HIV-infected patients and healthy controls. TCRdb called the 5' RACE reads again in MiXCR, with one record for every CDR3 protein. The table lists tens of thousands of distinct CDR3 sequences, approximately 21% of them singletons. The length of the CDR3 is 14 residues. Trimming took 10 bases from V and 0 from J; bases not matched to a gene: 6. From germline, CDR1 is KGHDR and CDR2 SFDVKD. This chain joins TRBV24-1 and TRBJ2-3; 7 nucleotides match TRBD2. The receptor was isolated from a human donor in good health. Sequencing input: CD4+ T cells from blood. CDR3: CATGGDLSTDTQYF. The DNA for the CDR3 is TGTGCCACGGGAGGGGACCTTAGCACAGATACGCAGTATTTT.